The present TCR beta chain was sequenced within a study of control samples from healthy donors and cancer patients. Sequencing used immunoSEQ multiplex PCR; TCRdb keeps in-frame clones, though not all of them. In the table there are roughly 24,000 clones, 75% to 85% of which are singletons. The CDR3 extends over 16 amino acids. Trimming left V 1 base short and J 4 bases short, with 17 bases between. Looked up from germline, CDR1 is SGHRS and CDR2 is YFSETQ. The specimen sequenced was PBMCs. This TCR came from a man aged 60 to 75 with colorectal cancer. J is TRBJ1-1 and V is TRBV5-1; possibly TRBD1 for D (6 bases). CDR3 in DNA: TGCGCCAGCAGCTTGCCCACGGACAGATCAAGCACTGAAGCTTTCTTT. This gives the protein CASSLPTDRSSTEAFF. The full variable domain, in which reference TRBV5-1 and TRBJ1-1 provide the parts outside the CDR3, is KAGVTQTPRYLIKTRGQQVTLSCSPISGHRSVSWYQQTPGQGLQFLFEYFSETQRNKGNFPGRFSGRQFSNSRSEMNVSTLELGDSALYLCASSLPTDRSSTEAFFGQGTRLTVV.